Below, one TCR beta chain is given with its context. Its antigen remains unknown. The beta constant-region primer was an equimolar mix of two oligonucleotides covering TRBC1 and TRBC2. Ligation attached a single-stranded oligonucleotide with a 12-nucleotide UMI and the SP2 primer to the cDNA 3' end. MiXCR, run by TCRdb on the UMI-ligation and nested PCR reads, gives a single entry per CDR3 protein. The sample holds 130,000 to 150,000 distinct CDR3 sequences, about a sixth seen once. Cells stained for CD3, CD4, CD8, CD45RA, CD27 and viability were sorted into four CD45RA/CD27 subsets. These data belong to a study of naive and memory T cell subsets. V lost 5 bases, J lost 4 bases, and 11 bases stayed unmatched. Germline CDR1 SGHRS, CDR2 YFSETQ. The CDR3 sequence is 15 residues long. Whole-study findings and limits: Naive and memory repertoire findings lacked a ground truth for validation.

This TCR was recovered from a human donor in good health. V gene TRBV5-1 combines with J gene TRBJ2-5, with 7 bases identical to TRBD2. The specimen sequenced was naive CD4+ T cells from blood. CDR3 in amino acids: CASRNVQGGGETQYF. CDR3 coding DNA: TGCGCCAGCAGAAACGTCCAGGGCGGGGGAGAGACCCAGTACTTC.